The subject of this entry is one TCR beta chain. The sample originates from a study of blood T cell repertoires in COVID-19. Study-wide context: Specimens from acute and convalescent COVID-19 originated in the United States, Italy and Spain. T cells, B-cell-depleted T cells, or PBMCs supplied cDNA or gDNA.

Per the authors' pipeline: Reference gene primer amplification yielded estimated nucleated cell counts. Libraries were prepared by immunoSEQ multiplex PCR; TCRdb keeps only in-frame clonotypes and omits some of them. The V and J calls and clone size are taken from that table; D and trimming were inferred from the DNA. The table has roughly 63,000 clones, 80% to 90% seen once. The germline CDR1 and CDR2 sequences are SGHNT and YYREEE (reference sequence). V dropped 2 bases and J dropped 0; count of bases not matched to a gene: 8. This CDR3 is built from 17 residues. Sequences were obtained from peripheral blood. The chain is built from TRBV5-4 and TRBJ2-3, with TRBD2 identical over 8 bases. The receptor was isolated from a man aged 50 or older with acute or convalescent COVID-19. Here the CDR3 DNA reads TGTGCCAGCAGCTTTAATAGCGGGGACATTAGCACAGATACGCAGTATTTT. Its protein product is CASSFNSGDISTDTQYF.